A selection of T cell receptor beta chains follows, all from one sample in a study of molecular identifiers for immune sequencing clone quantification. TCRdb passed the PCR reads through MiXCR, listing each CDR3 protein once. Here the sample spans nearly 650,000 distinct CDR3 sequences, around 25% being singletons. Input material: naive CD8+ T cells from blood, with Jurkat cell RNA spiked in. The receptor set was obtained from a human donor in good health. Some libraries in this study had Jurkat cell RNA spiked in. The CDR3 runs from the conserved cysteine through the conserved F or W. The D gene is left open where the match is weak. Not all rows give a size; the values are once, few, many and, for expanded clones, a class.

- | TRBJ2-3 | TRBV6-2/TRBV6-3 | many | TGTGCCAGCAGTTCGGACACCTTCACAGATACGCAGTATTTT | CASSSDTFTDTQYF
- | TRBJ1-5 | TRBV7-2 | - | TGTGCCAGCAGCTTAGATTGGGGGGGGGGTCAGCCCAAGCATTTT | CASSLDWGGGQPKHF
TRBD1 | TRBJ2-7 | TRBV19 | - | TGTGCCAGTAGTATCGGGACAGGGGGCTTGTCCTACGAGCAGTACTTC | CASSIGTGGLSYEQYF
- | TRBJ2-7 | TRBV27 | few | TGTGCCAGCAGTCCCAGAGGAACTAACGAGCAGTACTTC | CASSPRGTNEQYF
TRBD2 | TRBJ2-4 | TRBV11-2 | few | TGTGCCAGCAGCCCCCGGGGGGTCGTGGGGGAAAACATTCAGTACTTC | CASSPRGVVGENIQYF
TRBD2 | TRBJ2-3 | TRBV5-1 | few | TGCGCCAGCAGCACGCCGACTAGCGGGCTTCGCACTACTAGCACAGATACGCAGTATTTT | CASSTPTSGLRTTSTDTQYF
- | TRBJ2-2 | TRBV2 | few | TGTGCCAGCAGTGAGCGGACTACCAACACCGGGGAGCTGTTTTTT | CASSERTTNTGELFF
- | TRBJ2-3 | TRBV4-3 | - | TGCGCCAGCAGCCAAGACCGCGCAGCCCTGTCAGATACGCGGTATTTT | CASSQDRAALSDTRYF
- | TRBJ2-7 | TRBV27 | many | TGTGCCAGCAGTTTATTTGGGGGAGCCTACGAGCAGTACTTC | CASSLFGGAYEQYF
TRBD2 | TRBJ2-4 | TRBV27 | few | TGTGCCAGCAGTTTAGCGGGGGATAACATTCAGTACTTC | CASSLAGDNIQYF
- | TRBJ2-7 | TRBV11-2 | - | TGTGCCAGCAGCTCCTCCGTGGGCGCCTACGAGCAGTACTTC | CASSSSVGAYEQYF
- | TRBJ1-2 | TRBV11-2 | - | TGTGTCAGCAGACCCGTCCCAGGGCGAGACTATGGCTACACCTTC | CVSRPVPGRDYGYTF
- | TRBJ1-5 | TRBV28 | many | TGTGCCAGCAGCGGCCGACAGGCAGCGTGGCAGCCCCAGCATTTT | CASSGRQAAWQPQHF
- | TRBJ1-1 | TRBV5-4 | many | TGTGCCAGCAGTATCTCAGGCTACACTGAAGCTTTCTTT | CASSISGYTEAFF
- | TRBJ2-3 | TRBV3-1 | many | TGTGCCAGCAGCACCCGCACAGATACGCAGTATTTT | CASSTRTDTQYF
- | TRBJ1-1 | TRBV4-3 | many | TGCGCCAGCAGCCAAGCAGCGAACACTGAAGCTTTCTTT | CASSQAANTEAFF
- | TRBJ2-1 | TRBV7-2 | many | TGTGCCAGCAGCTTAGTAGAAAGAGACAATGAGCAGTTCTTC | CASSLVERDNEQFF
- | TRBJ1-1 | TRBV9 | - | TGTGCCAGCAGCGTAGGACTTCCAGAGACTGAAGCTTTCTTT | CASSVGLPETEAFF
TRBD1 | TRBJ2-1 | TRBV28 | few | TGTGCCAGCACGAGACAGGGGTGGAATGAGCAGTTCTTC | CASTRQGWNEQFF
- | TRBJ2-2 | TRBV23-1 | once | TGCGCCAGCAGTCAAAATTCGGGGGCGCAGGGCACCGAGGAGCTGTTTTTT | CASSQNSGAQGTEELFF
- | TRBJ2-2 | TRBV20-1 | - | TGCAGTGCTAGCTCGGTGAACACCGGGGAGCTGTTTTTT | CSASSVNTGELFF
- | TRBJ2-7 | TRBV7-2 | - | TGTGCCAGCAGCTCCCTAGGGACTTACGAGCAGTACTTC | CASSSLGTYEQYF
- | TRBJ1-1 | TRBV6-2/TRBV6-3 | many | TGTGCCAGCAGCTACAGCCGAATGAACACTGAAGCTTTCTTT | CASSYSRMNTEAFF
- | TRBJ1-1 | TRBV20-1 | many | TGCAGTGCTAGAGCCTTGGGGATAGCGGGCACTGAAGCTTTCTTT | CSARALGIAGTEAFF
TRBD1 | TRBJ2-7 | TRBV19 | - | TGTGCCAGTAGTGAAGAGGGACAGGGGATAATCTACGAGCAGTACTTC | CASSEEGQGIIYEQYF
TRBD2 | TRBJ2-7 | TRBV20-1 | few | TGCAGTGTATATAGCGGGAGCTCGGCCTACGAGCAGTACTTC | CSVYSGSSAYEQYF
- | TRBJ2-1 | TRBV11-3 | - | TGTGCCAGCAGCTTAGGGCAAACCAATGAGCAGTTCTTC | CASSLGQTNEQFF
- | TRBJ2-7 | TRBV5-1 | many | TGCGCCAGCAGCTTGGGGTCCAACTACGAGCAGTACTTC | CASSLGSNYEQYF
- | TRBJ2-1 | TRBV29-1 | - | TGCAGCAGTGAGGTCTTAACCTACAATGAGCAGTTCTTC | CSSEVLTYNEQFF
TRBD1 | TRBJ2-7 | TRBV12-3/TRBV12-4 | - | TGTGCCAGCAGTTTGGGGACAGGGCGCCTCTTCTACGAGCAGTACTTC | CASSLGTGRLFYEQYF
- | TRBJ2-7 | TRBV27 | many | TGTGCCAGCAGCCGAGGCCGAGACGGCGAGCAGTACTTC | CASSRGRDGEQYF
TRBD1 | TRBJ1-4 | TRBV4-1 | few | TGCGCCAGCAGCCTATGGCCGAGGGACAGGGATGAAAAACTGTTTTTT | CASSLWPRDRDEKLFF
- | TRBJ2-3 | TRBV30 | once | TGTGCCTGGAGTGTACTGGTGGGAGCAGAAGCTACGCAGTATTTT | CAWSVLVGAEATQYF
- | TRBJ1-1 | TRBV28 | few | TGTGCCAGCAAACATCTGAACACTGAAGCTTTCTTT | CASKHLNTEAFF
- | TRBJ2-7 | TRBV4-3 | - | TGCGCCAGCAGCCAAGACTTTGTGCCAGCGGGCGTAACCCAGTGGAACGAGCAGTACTTC | CASSQDFVPAGVTQWNEQYF
TRBD1 | TRBJ1-4 | TRBV19 | - | TGTGCCAGTAGTTCCTCAGGGGGAGAAAAACTGTTTTTT | CASSSSGGEKLFF
- | TRBJ1-6 | TRBV2 | - | TGTGCCAGCAGTGATCCGTGGGTGGTTAGTAGTTCACCCCTCCACTTT | CASSDPWVVSSSPLHF
TRBD1 | TRBJ2-5 | TRBV28 | few | TGTGCCACCTACCCCAGGGGGTACCAAGAGACCCAGTACTTC | CATYPRGYQETQYF